This TCR beta chain was documented in a study of vaccination and CD4 T cells after COVID-19. Study-wide findings and caveats: The researchers studied relatively few convalescent patients and omitted early post-infection timepoints.

This CDR3 has 15 amino acids. From germline, CDR1 is SGHNT and CDR2 YENEEA. V lost 5 bases and J lost 0; bases outside the gene matches: 4. Noted treatment: approximately 9-day PBMC culture with coronavirus spike peptide pools or control peptides (ViraFEST assay). Via ViraFEST, peptide pools expanded antigen-specific T cells before TCR sequencing. Only one count was recorded for this clonotype. Its antigen remains unidentified. CD4+ T cells that had been cultured provided DNA sequenced with the Oncomine TCR Beta short-read assay. The source of extracted genomic DNA was cultured CD4+ T cells. TCRdb reprocessed the PCR reads via MiXCR and lists one record per CDR3 protein. This sample has roughly 20,000 distinct CDR3 sequences; approximately 40% occur once, and the top ten carry about 2.9%.

The chain recombines TRBV11-3 with TRBJ2-3, with 8 bases identical to TRBD1. The receptor was isolated from a human donor who had recovered from COVID-19. The sample consisted of CD4+ T cells from blood, cultured in vitro, taken after SARS-CoV-2 vaccination. CDR3 protein: CASSHRTGSTDTQYF. The DNA for the CDR3 is TGTGCCAGCAGCCACAGGACAGGGAGCACAGATACGCAGTATTTT.